This T cell receptor (beta chain) was obtained from a study of blood T cell repertoires in COVID-19. Looking at the study overall: Acute and convalescent COVID-19 specimens originated in the United States, Italy and Spain.

CDR1 MGHRA and CDR2 YSYEKL come from the germline V gene. The CDR3 covers 15 residues. V was pared by 0 bases and J by 3 bases, with 11 bases between. In the authors' workflow: Estimation of nucleated cell counts was performed using reference gene primer amplification. Sequencing was performed with immunoSEQ multiplex PCR; in TCRdb, only in-frame clones are kept and a portion is missing. D and trimming come from the DNA, and the V and J calls and clone size come from that table. The sample carries fewer than 95,000 clones, less than 80% recorded once. This clone appeared a few times. The clonotype originates from a woman aged 80 or over with acute or convalescent COVID-19. The V call is TRBV4-1, the J call TRBJ1-1; tentative D call: TRBD1 (5 bases). The sample comprised peripheral blood. The CDR3 coding sequence is TGCGCCAGCAGCCAAGATAGGTGGGGGGACACTGAAGCTTTCTTT. Translated: CASSQDRWGDTEAFF.